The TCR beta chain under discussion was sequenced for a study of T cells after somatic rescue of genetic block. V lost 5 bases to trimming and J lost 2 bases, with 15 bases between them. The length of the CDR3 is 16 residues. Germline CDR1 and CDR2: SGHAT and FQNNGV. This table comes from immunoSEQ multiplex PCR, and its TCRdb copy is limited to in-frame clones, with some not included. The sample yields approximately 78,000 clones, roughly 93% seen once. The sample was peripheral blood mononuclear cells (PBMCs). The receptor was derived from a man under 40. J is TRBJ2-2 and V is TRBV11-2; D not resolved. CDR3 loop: CASSAEWRLNTGELFF. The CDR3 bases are TGTGCCAGCAGCGCCGAGTGGCGACTTAACACCGGGGAGCTGTTTTTT. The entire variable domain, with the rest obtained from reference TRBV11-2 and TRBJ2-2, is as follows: EAGVAQSPRYKIIEKRQSVAFWCNPISGHATLYWYQQILGQGPKLLIQFQNNGVVDDSQLPKDRFSAERLKGVDSTLKIQPAKLEDSAVYLCASSAEWRLNTGELFFGEGSRLTVL.